What follows are 18 T cell receptor beta chains derived from one specimen sequenced in a study of shared clonotypes between healthy human individuals. Naive-designated CD8 cells lacked CD45RO, were positively enriched for CCR7, and omitted terminally differentiated effector memory CD45RA+ cells. Assay used: immunoSEQ multiplex PCR; TCRdb lists only in-frame clones, some missing. Of roughly 2.1 million clones listed, just over 90% are singletons. Input material: naive CD8+ T cells from PBMCs. Every receptor here comes from a man between 18 and 35 years old in good health. Some clones in this sample may be carry-over from other donors' samples.

This chain connects TRBV30 to TRBJ2-2; possibly TRBD1 for D (6 bases). CDR1 GTSNPN and CDR2 SVGIG come from the germline V gene (reference sequence). This CDR3 has 15 amino acids. Deletions cut 3 bases from V and 1 base from J, with 12 bases between. The CDR3 sequence is CAWSRDTLNTGELFF. The CDR3 DNA is TGTGCCTGGAGCCGGGACACACTGAACACCGGGGAGCTGTTTTTT.

The chain uses TRBV11-2 and TRBJ1-1; a weak D match, TRBD1 (6 bases). Trimming shortened V by 4 bases and J by 0 bases, and 15 bases separated the two germline ends. In germline, CDR1 is SGHAT, CDR2 FQNNGV. This CDR3 is 16 amino acids long. The CDR3 is CASSSQPDRLNTEAFF. In DNA, the CDR3 is TGTGCCAGCAGCTCGCAACCGGACAGATTGAACACTGAAGCTTTCTTT.

V and J are TRBV4-3 and TRBJ2-7; TRBD2 matches at 9 bases. The germline V gene encodes CDR1 LGHNA and CDR2 YSLEER. The V and J ends lost 5 bases and 2 bases, in that order; junction bases with no gene match: 7. This CDR3 spans 15 amino acids. CDR3 DNA sequence: TGCGCCAGCAGCTCCCGACTAGCGGATGCCTACGAGCAGTACTTC. This sequence encodes CASSSRLADAYEQYF.

The rearrangement joins TRBV27 to TRBJ1-2; TRBD1 matches 7 bases. J lost 3 bases, V lost 5 bases, and 12 bases had no gene match. This CDR3 region has 16 residues. Germline V gene data show CDR1 as MNHEY and CDR2 as SMNVEV (reference sequence). CDR3 amino acids: CASSPRDSVAYYGYTF. The CDR3 region has the DNA TGTGCCAGCAGTCCGAGGGACAGCGTAGCATACTATGGCTACACCTTC.

This clone was counted once. This chain links TRBV18 with TRBJ2-5; no clear D gene. The ends were cut back, 6 bases at V and 5 bases at J, with 22 bases in the middle. Germline loops: CDR1 KGHSH, CDR2 LQKENI. This CDR3 is built from 16 residues. The CDR3 region is CASSSQDGILWETQYF. In DNA, the CDR3 is TGTGCCAGCTCGTCCCAGGACGGAATCCTGTGGGAGACCCAGTACTTC. The whole variable domain, remainder taken from reference TRBV18 and TRBJ2-5, is NAGVMQNPRHLVRRRGQEARLRCSPMKGHSHVYWYRQLPEEGLKFMVYLQKENIIDESGMPKERFSAEFPKEGPSILRIQQVVRGDSAAYFCASSSQDGILWETQYFGPGTRLLVL.

V usage is TRBV5-3 and J usage is TRBJ2-7, with 9 bases identical to TRBD2. TRBV5-3 is annotated as an ORF whose role is uncertain. The V segment lost 4 bases and the J segment 7 bases; nucleotides outside the gene matches: 6. There are 13 residues in the CDR3. CDR3 in amino acids: CARSPAGGNEQYF. As DNA, the CDR3 is TGTGCCAGAAGCCCCGCGGGGGGGAATGAGCAGTACTTC.

This rearrangement joins TRBV5-1 to TRBJ2-1; 13 bases align to TRBD2. V shed 2 bases and J 8 bases; nucleotides not matched to a gene: 7. The CDR3 spans 16 residues. The V gene's germline CDR1 is SGHRS and CDR2 YFSETQ. The chain's CDR3 is CASSLGLAGVSHEQFF. The CDR3 DNA is TGCGCCAGCAGCTTAGGACTAGCGGGAGTCTCGCATGAGCAGTTCTTC.

Comment on this clone: At the DNA level, this CDR3 is encoded by other sequences in the same sample as well. The rearrangement joins TRBV9 to TRBJ2-7; D is ambiguous. The length of the CDR3 is 13 residues. V was clipped by 0 bases and J by 2 bases, with 6 bases between them. CDR1 is SGDLS and CDR2 is YYNGEE in the germline V gene. The CDR3 spells CASSVGVAYEQYF. The DNA for the CDR3 is TGTGCCAGCAGCGTAGGGGTCGCCTACGAGCAGTACTTC. Filled out from reference TRBV9 and TRBJ2-7, the complete variable domain reads DSGVTQTPKHLITATGQRVTLRCSPRSGDLSVYWYQQSLDQGLQFLIQYYNGEERAKGNILERFSAQQFPDLHSELNLSSLELGDSALYFCASSVGVAYEQYFGPGTRLTVT.

J is TRBJ1-3 and V is TRBV9; 7 positions agree with TRBD1. The CDR3 extends over 16 amino acids. Germline CDR1 reads SGDLS; CDR2 reads YYNGEE. Unmatched junction bases numbered 11, after V lost 4 bases and J lost 4 bases. CDR3 sequence reads: CASSPPAGTEGNTIYF. The DNA of the CDR3 is TGTGCCAGCAGCCCCCCCGCCGGGACAGAAGGAAACACCATATATTTT.

The chain carries TRBV28 and TRBJ2-5; 7 bases match TRBD1. CDR1 is MDHEN, CDR2 SYDVKM, per germline. Unmatched junction bases numbered 11, after V lost 3 bases and J lost 4 bases. The CDR3 loop spans 16 amino acids. CDR3 region: CASSFKGAVLRETQYF. In nucleotides, the CDR3 is TGTGCCAGCAGTTTTAAGGGGGCCGTATTACGAGAGACCCAGTACTTC.

The V and J genes are TRBV2 and TRBJ2-7; 7 bases map to TRBD1. The CDR3 is 12 amino acids. Losses at the gene ends were 8 bases for V and 5 bases for J; bases not matched to a gene: 6. Germline assignment: CDR1 SNHLY and CDR2 FYNNEI. In nucleotides, the CDR3 is TGTGCCAGCTTGACACAGGGGAACGAGCAGTACTTC. This gives the protein CASLTQGNEQYF.

This chain links TRBV28 with TRBJ2-1; 11 bases are shared with TRBD2. Germline V lookup: CDR1 MDHEN, CDR2 SYDVKM. This CDR3 has 19 residues. Trimming cost V 2 bases and J 1 base; bases outside gene matches: 10. CDR3 residues: CASSLRRLAGRGSYNEQFF. CDR3 nucleotides: TGTGCCAGCAGTTTAAGGCGACTAGCGGGACGCGGTTCCTACAATGAGCAGTTCTTC.

The chain joins TRBV11-2 to TRBJ2-7; D perhaps matches TRBD1 (5 bases). V gave up 3 bases and J gave up 5 bases, with 20 bases separating them. Germline V gene sequence: CDR1 SGHAT, CDR2 FQNNGV. The CDR3 is 16 residues long. CDR3 coding DNA: TGTGCCAGCAGCTTTTTTCCCTCGGCAGGGTGGAACGAGCAGTACTTC. Amino acids: CASSFFPSAGWNEQYF.

This chain links TRBV7-2 with TRBJ2-7, with D uncertain. With 5 bases removed from V and 5 bases from J, the gap between germline ends came to 16 bases. Germline CDR1 is SGHTA and CDR2 is FQGNSA. The CDR3 extends over 14 amino acids. The CDR3 DNA follows: TGTGCCAGCAGCACCCAGGCGGCGGACCACGAGCAGTACTTC. Residues: CASSTQAADHEQYF.

This sequence joins TRBV2 and TRBJ1-2; tentative D call: TRBD1 (5 bases). Trimming stripped 2 bases from V and 5 bases from J, with 18 bases between. Per the germline V gene, CDR1 is SNHLY and CDR2 is FYNNEI. This CDR3 contains 16 residues. CDR3 sequence reads: CASSEKSRETEYGYTF. The CDR3 DNA reads TGTGCCAGCAGTGAAAAGAGCAGGGAGACGGAGTATGGCTACACCTTC.

This chain connects TRBV7-8 to TRBJ2-3; maybe TRBD2 (6 bases). CDR1 is SGHVS, CDR2 FQNEAQ, per germline. This CDR3 is built from 19 residues. V gave up 1 base and J gave up 6 bases, with 26 bases separating them. CDR3 nucleotide sequence: TGTGCCAGCAGCTTAGTAGTTACCCCGGGACTCCCGGTTAGGGATACGCAGTATTTT. Translated: CASSLVVTPGLPVRDTQYF.

This chain joins TRBV15 and TRBJ2-7, with 7 bases lining up with TRBD1. The germline gives CDR1 LNHNV, CDR2 YYDKDF (reference sequence). V lost 5 bases to trimming and J lost 0 bases; unmatched junction nucleotides: 4. CDR3 length: 14 residues. The CDR3 coding sequence is TGTGCCACCAGCGACCGGGACAGCTCCTACGAGCAGTACTTC. Translation gives CATSDRDSSYEQYF.

V gene TRBV27 combines with J gene TRBJ2-1, with D perhaps TRBD1 (6 bases). The CDR3 sequence is 16 residues long. V was pared by 11 bases and J by 9 bases, with 29 bases between. The germline V gene has CDR1 MNHEY and CDR2 SMNVEV (reference sequence). The CDR3 nucleotides read TGTGCCTCAGCCCTCCTTTTTGGACAGTTCGCCACTGAGCAGTTCTTC. This encodes CASALLFGQFATEQFF.